A selection of T cell receptor beta chains follows, all from one sample in a study of cytomegalovirus exposure and HLA in healthy donors. TCRdb's table, derived via immunoSEQ multiplex PCR, lists solely in-frame clones and lacks some. In the table there are roughly 170,000 clones, more than 65% of which are singletons. The sequencing sample was made of PBMCs. These TCRs come from a woman under 30 in good health and CMV-seropositive. Both conserved end residues are part of each CDR3. D genes are given only for firm matches. Only part of the rows carry a size: once, few, many, or a class if the clone is expanded.

>TRBV2|-|-|TRBJ1-2
TGTGCCAGTCTTCAGGGAAGAGTCTATGGCTACACCTTC
CASLQGRVYGYTF
>TRBV6-5|-|-|TRBJ1-2
TGTGCCAGCAGTTACACTTCAGGGAACTATGGCTACACCTTC
CASSYTSGNYGYTF
>TRBV11-2|-|-|TRBJ1-2
TGTGCCAGCAGCTTAGGGGCGGGTCAGGATGGCTACACCTTC
CASSLGAGQDGYTF
>TRBV9|-|-|TRBJ1-1
TGTGCCAGCAGCGTCGGGGGGCGCACTGAAGCTTTCTTT
CASSVGGRTEAFF
>TRBV6-6|-|-|TRBJ1-1
TGTGCCAGCGGGGCCACGGAGAACACTGAAGCTTTCTTT
CASGATENTEAFF
>TRBV5-6|-|-|TRBJ1-2
TGTGCCAGCAGCTTGGTGGGGGCTGGCTACACCTTC
CASSLVGAGYTF
>TRBV4-1|-|TRBD1|TRBJ1-1
TGCGCCAGCAGGAACCAGGGGGACGCCACTGAAGCTTTCTTT
CASRNQGDATEAFF
>TRBV21-1|-|-|TRBJ2-5
TGTGCCAGCAGCTGCCCCGGGACAGGCCCAACCCAGTACTTC
CASSCPGTGPTQYF
>TRBV27|-|TRBD1|TRBJ2-7
TGTGCCAGCAGCTCGGACAGGGGGCGTAGGGAGCAGTACTTC
CASSSDRGRREQYF
>TRBV19|-|-|TRBJ1-4
TGTGCCAGTAGGGCAACAGGAATTAATGAAAAGCTGTTTTTT
CASRATGINEKLFF
>TRBV7-8|few|-|TRBJ2-3
TGTGCCAGCAGGAGGTTCGGAACAGATACGCAGTATTTT
CASRRFGTDTQYF
>TRBV9|-|-|TRBJ1-3
TGTGCCAGCAGCGTAGAGGGAGGGAATGGAAACACCATATATTTT
CASSVEGGNGNTIYF
>TRBV7-8|-|TRBD1|TRBJ1-6
TGTGCCAGCAGCTTAGGGCAGGGGGTTGGTAATTCACCCCTCCACTTT
CASSLGQGVGNSPLHF
>TRBV11-3|-|TRBD1|TRBJ2-7
TGTGCCAGCAGCCGACAGGGCTCCTACGAGCAGTACTTC
CASSRQGSYEQYF
>TRBV7-9|-|TRBD1|TRBJ1-2
TGTGCCAGCAGCTTAGTGGCCGACAGGGGGCGACGCTATGGCTACACCTTC
CASSLVADRGRRYGYTF
>TRBV19|few|TRBD1|TRBJ1-2
TGTGCCAGTAGTACCACAGGGGGCGTTGGCTATGGCTACACCTTC
CASSTTGGVGYGYTF
>TRBV6-1|-|-|TRBJ1-2
TGTGCCAGCAGTGATGGGGCCAACAGGATCGGCCTTTATGGCTACACCTTC
CASSDGANRIGLYGYTF
>TRBV7-8|-|-|TRBJ2-3
TGTGCCAGCAGTTTAAGACAGCCTCAAGATACGCAGTATTTT
CASSLRQPQDTQYF
>TRBV18|-|-|TRBJ1-2
TGTGCCAGCTCCGACGGGTGGGGCTACACCTTC
CASSDGWGYTF
>TRBV29-1|-|TRBD1|TRBJ2-1
TGCAGCGTTGATAGGGGGACAGGGGGTTACAATGAGCAGTTCTTC
CSVDRGTGGYNEQFF
>TRBV10-3|-|-|TRBJ1-5
TGTGCCATCAGTGAGGAGGCTGGTGGGTTTAGCAATCAGCCCCAGCATTTT
CAISEEAGGFSNQPQHF
>TRBV6-1|-|TRBD1|TRBJ1-1
TGTGCCAGCGGCCGACAGGGGGCCAACACTGAAGCTTTCTTT
CASGRQGANTEAFF
>TRBV4-3|-|-|TRBJ1-1
TGCGCCAGCAGCCAAGCGCGGGGGAAGGAAGCTTTCTTT
CASSQARGKEAFF
>TRBV27|-|TRBD1|TRBJ2-7
TGTGCCAGCAGTTTAATAAGGACAGGGGGAACCGAGCAGTACTTC
CASSLIRTGGTEQYF
>TRBV4-1|once|-|TRBJ1-5
TGCGCCAGCAGCCAAGATGGGGGGGGGCGGCAGCCCCAGCATTTT
CASSQDGGGRQPQHF
>TRBV5-6|-|TRBD1|TRBJ1-6
TGTGCCAGCAGCTTGTCCCGGACAGGGTTCTATAATTCACCCCTCCACTTT
CASSLSRTGFYNSPLHF
>TRBV19|-|-|TRBJ1-1
TGTGCCAGTAGCTCCGACCGGGGGAACACTGAAGCTTTCTTT
CASSSDRGNTEAFF
>TRBV2|-|-|TRBJ2-5
TGTGCCAGCAGTGACGACGAGGGGACCCAGTACTTC
CASSDDEGTQYF
>TRBV5-6|-|-|TRBJ2-5
TGTGCCAGCAGCTTGGGCGGAGGCCAAGAGACCCAGTACTTC
CASSLGGGQETQYF
>TRBV4-1|-|-|TRBJ1-1
TGCGCCAGCAGCCAAGAAAACAGGGATACTGAAGCTTTCTTT
CASSQENRDTEAFF
>TRBV7-9|-|TRBD1|TRBJ1-2
TGTGCCAGCAGCTTGACAGGGGACTATGGCTACACCTTC
CASSLTGDYGYTF
>TRBV4-2|-|TRBD1|TRBJ2-7
TGTGCCAGCAGCCAGGGGACAGGGAAGTACGAGCAGTACTTC
CASSQGTGKYEQYF
>TRBV18|-|TRBD1|TRBJ2-7
TGTGCCAGCTCACCTCGACAGGGGAGCTCCTACGAGCAGTACTTC
CASSPRQGSSYEQYF
>TRBV11-2|-|TRBD1|TRBJ1-2
TGTGCCAGCAGCGATAGGGACAGAAAGTATGGCTACACCTTC
CASSDRDRKYGYTF
>TRBV19|once|-|TRBJ2-1
TGTGCCAGTAGTCTCCTGCGGAACAACAATGAGCAGTTCTTC
CASSLLRNNNEQFF
>TRBV7-2|-|-|TRBJ2-5
TGTGCCAGCAGCTTCGGTGCGGGAGAGACCCAGTACTTC
CASSFGAGETQYF
>TRBV7-2|-|TRBD1|TRBJ1-2
TGTGCCAGCAGCCAGGGACAGCCGTATGGCTACACCTTC
CASSQGQPYGYTF
>TRBV11-3|-|TRBD2|TRBJ2-7
TGTGCCAGCAGCTTAGCTTTTACCGGGACTAGCGGGGCCTACGAGCAGTACTTC
CASSLAFTGTSGAYEQYF
>TRBV27|-|-|TRBJ2-3
TGTGCCAGCAGTCCAACGGTGGGCGTACGAGATACGCAGTATTTT
CASSPTVGVRDTQYF
>TRBV7-2|-|-|TRBJ1-1
TGTGCCAGCAGCTTAAGGGGATTTATCGCTGAAGCTTTCTTT
CASSLRGFIAEAFF
>TRBV10-1|few|-|TRBJ1-1
TGCGCCAGCAGTGAGACGGGGGGCACTGAAGCTTTCTTT
CASSETGGTEAFF
>TRBV6-5|-|-|TRBJ1-5
TGTGCCAGCAGTTCAGGGGCTGGCAATCAGCCCCAGCATTTT
CASSSGAGNQPQHF
>TRBV19|-|TRBD1|TRBJ1-6
TGTGCCAGTAGTATTCCGGGACAGGGCTTACCCCTCCACTTT
CASSIPGQGLPLHF
>TRBV9|-|TRBD1|TRBJ1-3
TGTGCCAGCAGCGTAGGGACAGGGACTGGAAACACCATATATTTT
CASSVGTGTGNTIYF